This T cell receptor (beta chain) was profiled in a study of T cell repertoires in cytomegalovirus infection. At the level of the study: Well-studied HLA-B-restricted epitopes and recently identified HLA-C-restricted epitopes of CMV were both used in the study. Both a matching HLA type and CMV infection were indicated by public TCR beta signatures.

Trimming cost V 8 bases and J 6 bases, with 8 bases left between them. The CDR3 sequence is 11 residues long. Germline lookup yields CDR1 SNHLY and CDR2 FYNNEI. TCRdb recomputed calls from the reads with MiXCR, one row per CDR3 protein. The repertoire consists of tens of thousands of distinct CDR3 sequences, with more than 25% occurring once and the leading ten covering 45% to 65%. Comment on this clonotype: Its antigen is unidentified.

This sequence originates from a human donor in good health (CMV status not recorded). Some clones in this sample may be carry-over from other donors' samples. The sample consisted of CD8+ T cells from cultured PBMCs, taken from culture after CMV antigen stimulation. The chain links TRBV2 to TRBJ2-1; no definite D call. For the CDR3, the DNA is TGTGCCAGCGACCGGGCCAATGAGCAGTTCTTC. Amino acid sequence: CASDRANEQFF.